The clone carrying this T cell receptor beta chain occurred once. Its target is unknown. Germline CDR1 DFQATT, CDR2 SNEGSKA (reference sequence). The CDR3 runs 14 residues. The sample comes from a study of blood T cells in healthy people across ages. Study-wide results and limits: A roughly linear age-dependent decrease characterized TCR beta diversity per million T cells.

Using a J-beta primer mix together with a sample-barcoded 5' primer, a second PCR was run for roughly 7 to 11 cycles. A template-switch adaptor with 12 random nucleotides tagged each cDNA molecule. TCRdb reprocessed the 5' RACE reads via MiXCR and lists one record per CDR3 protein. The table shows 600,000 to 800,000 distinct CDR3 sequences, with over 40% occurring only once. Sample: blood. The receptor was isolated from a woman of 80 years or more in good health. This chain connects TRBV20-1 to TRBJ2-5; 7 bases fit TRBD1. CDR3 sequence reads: CSLGQQFLVETQYF. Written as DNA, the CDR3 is TGCAGCCTGGGACAGCAATTCCTCGTTGAGACCCAGTACTTC.